The present T cell receptor beta chain was sequenced within a study of cytomegalovirus exposure and HLA in healthy donors. This CDR3 region has 14 residues. Unmatched junction bases numbered 5, after V lost 1 base and J lost 6 bases. In germline, CDR1 is SGHVS, CDR2 FQNEAQ. Study-level results: Later on, a genetic analysis was performed. It linked a missense variant in DCLRE1C with V- and J-gene trimming of TCR beta.

PCR was performed using 60 Vbeta and 13 Jbeta primers. Profiled with immunoSEQ multiplex PCR; TCRdb holds only in-frame clones, not every one. The data hold some 120,000 clones, with roughly 82% observed a single time. In regard to this clone: Its matching antigen is unknown.

Sequenced input: PBMCs. This sequence was found in a human donor in good health. The rearrangement links TRBV7-8 to TRBJ1-1, with 7 bases lining up with TRBD1. DNA of the CDR3: TGTGCCAGCAGCTTAGGTGAAGACAGGGCTGAAGCTTTCTTT. This sequence encodes CASSLGEDRAEAFF.